Listed below are T cell receptor beta chains from one sample, sequenced in a study of T cell repertoires in cytomegalovirus infection. Antigen specificity for these receptors is unknown. TCRdb called the reads again in MiXCR, with one record for every CDR3 protein. The data contain about 340,000 distinct CDR3 sequences, about 28% of them singletons. The sequenced sample was cultured PBMCs, obtained from culture after CMV antigen stimulation. Receptors originate from a human donor in good health (CMV status not recorded). Some clones in this sample may be carry-over from other donors' samples. CDR3s include the opening cysteine and the closing phenylalanine or tryptophan. The D gene is left open where the match is weak. The size entry is marked missing in some rows and otherwise reads once, few, many or a size class.

J gene: TRBJ2-3; V gene: TRBV7-8; clone size: many; D gene: TRBD1; CDR3 protein: CASSLAGTVHTDTQYF; CDR3 DNA: TGTGCCAGCAGCTTAGCTGGGACAGTGCACACAGATACGCAGTATTTT
J gene: TRBJ2-7; V gene: TRBV28; clone size: .; D gene: TRBD1; CDR3 protein: CASSLPGQLYEQYF; CDR3 DNA: TGTGCCAGCAGTTTACCGGGACAGCTCTACGAGCAGTACTTC
J gene: TRBJ2-1; V gene: TRBV9; clone size: .; D gene: TRBD2; CDR3 protein: CASSVAGLALTYNEQFF; CDR3 DNA: TGTGCCAGCAGCGTAGCTGGACTAGCCTTAACCTACAATGAGCAGTTCTTC
J gene: TRBJ2-3; V gene: TRBV4-1; clone size: few; D gene: .; CDR3 protein: CASSQNFHTQYF; CDR3 DNA: TGCGCCAGCAGCCAAAATTTCCATACGCAGTATTTT
J gene: TRBJ2-3; V gene: TRBV11-1; clone size: few; D gene: TRBD2; CDR3 protein: CASSRGTSGYTDTQYF; CDR3 DNA: TGTGCCAGCAGCCGGGGGACTAGCGGGTACACAGATACGCAGTATTTT
J gene: TRBJ2-2; V gene: TRBV6-2/TRBV6-3; clone size: few; D gene: .; CDR3 protein: CASSYSIQGNTGELFF; CDR3 DNA: TGTGCCAGCAGTTACTCGATCCAGGGGAACACCGGGGAGCTGTTTTTT
J gene: TRBJ2-3; V gene: TRBV29-1; clone size: .; D gene: TRBD2; CDR3 protein: CSVEKREVSGSGSTDTQYF; CDR3 DNA: TGCAGCGTTGAAAAGAGGGAGGTTAGCGGGAGTGGTAGCACAGATACGCAGTATTTT
J gene: TRBJ1-1; V gene: TRBV19; clone size: few; D gene: .; CDR3 protein: CASSSRTLNTEAFF; CDR3 DNA: TGTGCCAGTAGTTCCAGGACCCTGAACACTGAAGCTTTCTTT
J gene: TRBJ2-7; V gene: TRBV6-1; clone size: .; D gene: .; CDR3 protein: CAVVRASREQYF; CDR3 DNA: TGTGCGGTGGTGAGGGCCTCTCGCGAGCAGTACTTC
J gene: TRBJ2-3; V gene: TRBV28; clone size: .; D gene: .; CDR3 protein: CASSPPGPSADTQYF; CDR3 DNA: TGTGCCAGCAGTCCTCCGGGCCCAAGCGCAGATACGCAGTATTTT
J gene: TRBJ2-5; V gene: TRBV27; clone size: few; D gene: TRBD2; CDR3 protein: CASSLRPTSGSQQETQYF; CDR3 DNA: TGTGCCAGCAGTTTACGCCCGACTAGCGGGAGTCAACAAGAGACCCAGTACTTC
J gene: TRBJ2-1; V gene: TRBV5-6; clone size: many; D gene: TRBD2; CDR3 protein: CASSGLVEQFF; CDR3 DNA: TGTGCCAGCAGCGGACTAGTTGAGCAGTTCTTC
J gene: TRBJ2-3; V gene: TRBV18; clone size: .; D gene: .; CDR3 protein: CASSPLPEDTQYF; CDR3 DNA: TGTGCCAGCTCACCGCTCCCGGAAGATACGCAGTATTTT
J gene: TRBJ2-7; V gene: TRBV7-2; clone size: few; D gene: .; CDR3 protein: CASSLEVGEQYF; CDR3 DNA: TGTGCCAGCAGCTTAGAGGTGGGCGAGCAGTACTTC
J gene: TRBJ2-2; V gene: TRBV12-3/TRBV12-4; clone size: .; D gene: .; CDR3 protein: CAGGVPGTGELFF; CDR3 DNA: TGTGCCGGTGGCGTCCCCGGCACCGGGGAGCTGTTTTTT
J gene: TRBJ1-1; V gene: TRBV20-1; clone size: .; D gene: .; CDR3 protein: CCQGGQVNTEAFF; CDR3 DNA: TGCTGCCAAGGGGGGCAGGTGAACACTGAAGCTTTCTTT
J gene: TRBJ1-2; V gene: TRBV20-1; clone size: .; D gene: TRBD1; CDR3 protein: CSAIVTGYYGYTF; CDR3 DNA: TGCAGTGCTATCGTGACAGGGTACTATGGCTACACCTTC
J gene: TRBJ2-3; V gene: TRBV7-8; clone size: .; D gene: .; CDR3 protein: CASSPALGAGDTQYF; CDR3 DNA: TGTGCCAGCAGCCCAGCCCTAGGTGCCGGCGATACGCAGTATTTT
J gene: TRBJ1-5; V gene: TRBV19; clone size: few; D gene: .; CDR3 protein: CASSMIRDTRQPQHF; CDR3 DNA: TGTGCCAGTAGTATGATCCGGGACACCCGTCAGCCCCAGCATTTT
J gene: TRBJ1-6; V gene: TRBV7-9; clone size: .; D gene: .; CDR3 protein: CASSRDLSNSPLHF; CDR3 DNA: TGTGCCAGCAGTCGGGACCTATCTAATTCACCCCTCCACTTT
J gene: TRBJ1-5; V gene: TRBV7-8; clone size: many; D gene: .; CDR3 protein: CASSERTGFLRQPQHF; CDR3 DNA: TGTGCCAGCAGCGAGAGAACAGGGTTTTTGCGTCAGCCCCAGCATTTT
J gene: TRBJ2-1; V gene: TRBV7-3; clone size: few; D gene: .; CDR3 protein: CASSSQSGNEQFF; CDR3 DNA: TGTGCCAGCAGCTCCCAGAGCGGCAATGAGCAGTTCTTC
J gene: TRBJ2-7; V gene: TRBV29-1; clone size: few; D gene: .; CDR3 protein: CSVEHPISYEQYF; CDR3 DNA: TGCAGCGTTGAACATCCCATCTCCTACGAGCAGTACTTC
J gene: TRBJ1-1; V gene: TRBV20-1; clone size: few; D gene: .; CDR3 protein: CSARDWGGLNTEAFF; CDR3 DNA: TGCAGTGCTAGAGATTGGGGGGGACTGAACACTGAAGCTTTCTTT
J gene: TRBJ2-1; V gene: TRBV27; clone size: .; D gene: TRBD2; CDR3 protein: CASSSLTSGGSYNEQFF; CDR3 DNA: TGTGCCAGCAGTTCATTGACTAGCGGGGGGTCCTACAATGAGCAGTTCTTC
J gene: TRBJ1-4; V gene: TRBV7-9; clone size: many; D gene: .; CDR3 protein: CASTSRAFNEKLFF; CDR3 DNA: TGTGCCAGCACGTCCAGGGCCTTTAATGAAAAACTGTTTTTT
J gene: TRBJ2-1; V gene: TRBV7-8; clone size: .; D gene: .; CDR3 protein: CASSGPGKGGYNEQFF; CDR3 DNA: TGTGCCAGCAGCGGCCCCGGTAAGGGGGGGTACAATGAGCAGTTCTTC
J gene: TRBJ1-3; V gene: TRBV6-6; clone size: few; D gene: .; CDR3 protein: CASSYSKGGTKSSGNTIYF; CDR3 DNA: TGTGCCAGCAGTTACTCGAAAGGCGGCACGAAAAGCTCTGGAAACACCATATATTTT
J gene: TRBJ1-6; V gene: TRBV7-3; clone size: .; D gene: .; CDR3 protein: CASSLTRDGYNSPLHF; CDR3 DNA: TGTGCCAGCAGCTTAACCCGGGACGGCTATAATTCACCCCTCCACTTT
J gene: TRBJ1-1; V gene: TRBV28; clone size: .; D gene: .; CDR3 protein: CASSLGGINPEAFF; CDR3 DNA: TGTGCCAGCAGTCTGGGGGGAATAAACCCTGAAGCTTTCTTT
J gene: TRBJ2-5; V gene: TRBV27; clone size: few; D gene: TRBD1; CDR3 protein: CASSFGRGGRETQYF; CDR3 DNA: TGTGCCAGCAGTTTTGGGCGAGGGGGCCGTGAGACCCAGTACTTC
J gene: TRBJ2-7; V gene: TRBV6-1; clone size: .; D gene: .; CDR3 protein: CASSEAGERYEQYF; CDR3 DNA: TGTGCCAGCAGTGAAGCAGGGGAGCGGTACGAGCAGTACTTC
J gene: TRBJ1-2; V gene: TRBV5-6; clone size: .; D gene: .; CDR3 protein: CASSTDRFNYGYTF; CDR3 DNA: TGTGCCAGCAGTACCGACAGGTTTAACTATGGCTACACCTTC
J gene: TRBJ2-5; V gene: TRBV7-3; clone size: many; D gene: .; CDR3 protein: CASSLRGRGASRETQYF; CDR3 DNA: TGTGCCAGCAGCTTAAGGGGGCGTGGGGCCTCCCGGGAGACCCAGTACTTC
J gene: TRBJ1-5; V gene: TRBV10-3; clone size: .; D gene: .; CDR3 protein: CAITGDSNQPQHF; CDR3 DNA: TGTGCCATCACCGGGGATAGCAATCAGCCCCAGCATTTT
J gene: TRBJ1-1; V gene: TRBV7-8; clone size: .; D gene: TRBD1; CDR3 protein: CASSLWTGAEAFF; CDR3 DNA: TGTGCCAGCAGCTTATGGACAGGGGCTGAAGCTTTCTTT
J gene: TRBJ1-5; V gene: TRBV2; clone size: .; D gene: .; CDR3 protein: CASNQGRMGSNQPQHF; CDR3 DNA: TGTGCCAGCAACCAGGGAAGGATGGGTAGCAATCAGCCCCAGCATTTT
J gene: TRBJ2-7; V gene: TRBV15; clone size: few; D gene: TRBD2; CDR3 protein: CATSRVGRSAYEQYF; CDR3 DNA: TGTGCCACCAGCAGAGTCGGGAGGTCGGCTTACGAGCAGTACTTC
J gene: TRBJ2-1; V gene: TRBV10-3; clone size: .; D gene: .; CDR3 protein: CAISDGQSGYNEQFF; CDR3 DNA: TGTGCCATCAGTGATGGACAGTCGGGATACAATGAGCAGTTCTTC
J gene: TRBJ1-1; V gene: TRBV7-2; clone size: many; D gene: .; CDR3 protein: CASSLYSGELEAFF; CDR3 DNA: TGTGCCAGCAGCTTATACTCAGGGGAGCTTGAAGCTTTCTTT
J gene: TRBJ1-2; V gene: TRBV18; clone size: .; D gene: .; CDR3 protein: CASSPDRSRGYTF; CDR3 DNA: TGTGCCAGCTCACCCGACAGGAGCCGTGGGTACACCTTC
J gene: TRBJ2-3; V gene: TRBV7-9; clone size: .; D gene: .; CDR3 protein: CASSFSLPTDTQYF; CDR3 DNA: TGTGCCAGCAGCTTTTCACTCCCCACAGATACGCAGTATTTT
J gene: TRBJ2-1; V gene: TRBV7-6; clone size: .; D gene: TRBD2; CDR3 protein: CASSLLAGAISYNEQFF; CDR3 DNA: TGTGCCAGCAGCTTACTAGCGGGGGCGATCTCCTACAATGAGCAGTTCTTC
J gene: TRBJ1-2; V gene: TRBV27; clone size: .; D gene: TRBD1; CDR3 protein: CASSPGTAINYGYTF; CDR3 DNA: TGTGCCAGCAGCCCCGGGACAGCGATTAACTATGGCTACACCTTC
J gene: TRBJ1-6; V gene: TRBV4-2; clone size: .; D gene: .; CDR3 protein: CASSRTADSPLHF; CDR3 DNA: TGTGCCAGCAGCCGGACAGCGGATTCACCCCTCCACTTT
J gene: TRBJ2-3; V gene: TRBV10-3; clone size: .; D gene: .; CDR3 protein: CAISAREWSGSSTDTQYF; CDR3 DNA: TGTGCCATCAGTGCCAGGGAATGGAGCGGATCCAGCACAGATACGCAGTATTTT
J gene: TRBJ1-1; V gene: TRBV12-3/TRBV12-4; clone size: few; D gene: TRBD1; CDR3 protein: CASSPDRVAKGAFF; CDR3 DNA: TGTGCCAGCAGTCCAGACAGGGTCGCGAAGGGAGCTTTCTTT
J gene: TRBJ2-5; V gene: TRBV15; clone size: .; D gene: .; CDR3 protein: CATSHPRGETQETQYF; CDR3 DNA: TGTGCCACCAGCCACCCACGCGGGGAAACCCAAGAGACCCAGTACTTC
J gene: TRBJ1-1; V gene: TRBV20-1; clone size: few; D gene: .; CDR3 protein: CSAFGGRIGDTEAFF; CDR3 DNA: TGCAGTGCCTTCGGAGGGAGAATAGGGGACACTGAAGCTTTCTTT
J gene: TRBJ2-5; V gene: TRBV7-4; clone size: .; D gene: .; CDR3 protein: CASSLGTELETQYF; CDR3 DNA: TGTGCCAGCAGCTTAGGGACAGAGCTGGAGACCCAGTACTTC
J gene: TRBJ2-2; V gene: TRBV15; clone size: many; D gene: TRBD1; CDR3 protein: CATSPGGSAGELFF; CDR3 DNA: TGTGCCACCAGCCCAGGGGGCTCAGCCGGGGAGCTGTTTTTT
J gene: TRBJ1-1; V gene: TRBV6-1; clone size: few; D gene: TRBD1; CDR3 protein: CASRRDRGARNTEAFF; CDR3 DNA: TGTGCCAGCAGGCGGGACAGGGGCGCCAGGAACACTGAAGCTTTCTTT
J gene: TRBJ1-5; V gene: TRBV10-3; clone size: .; D gene: .; CDR3 protein: CAISGGFDQPQHF; CDR3 DNA: TGTGCCATCAGTGGGGGCTTCGATCAGCCCCAGCATTTT
J gene: TRBJ2-5; V gene: TRBV7-8; clone size: .; D gene: TRBD2; CDR3 protein: CTSSLLLAGGRETQYF; CDR3 DNA: TGTACCAGCAGCTTACTACTAGCGGGGGGGCGGGAGACCCAGTACTTC
J gene: TRBJ1-1; V gene: TRBV6-1; clone size: few; D gene: TRBD1; CDR3 protein: CASRAGTGGFTEAFF; CDR3 DNA: TGTGCCAGCAGAGCCGGGACAGGGGGATTCACTGAAGCTTTCTTT
J gene: TRBJ1-5; V gene: TRBV15; clone size: few; D gene: .; CDR3 protein: CATSRDKVNQPQHF; CDR3 DNA: TGTGCCACCAGCAGAGATAAGGTTAATCAGCCCCAGCATTTT
J gene: TRBJ2-3; V gene: TRBV6-2/TRBV6-3; clone size: few; D gene: .; CDR3 protein: CASSYRAGTTDTQYF; CDR3 DNA: TGTGCCAGCAGTTACAGGGCAGGGACCACAGATACGCAGTATTTT
J gene: TRBJ2-1; V gene: TRBV2; clone size: few; D gene: TRBD2; CDR3 protein: CASKGLAGANEQFF; CDR3 DNA: TGTGCCAGCAAGGGTCTAGCGGGAGCAAATGAGCAGTTCTTC
J gene: TRBJ1-2; V gene: TRBV7-6; clone size: few; D gene: TRBD1; CDR3 protein: CASSLGTGVHGYTF; CDR3 DNA: TGTGCCAGCAGCTTAGGGACAGGGGTTCATGGCTACACCTTC